This T cell receptor (beta chain) was observed in a study of control samples from healthy donors and cancer patients. TCRdb's copy holds only in-frame clones and misses some; the assay was immunoSEQ multiplex PCR. The sample has about 220,000 clones, about 95% seen once. The CDR3 has 14 residues. V dropped 4 bases and J dropped 4; count of bases not matched to a gene: 5. CDR1 and CDR2 (germline): SGHTA, FQGNSA. The rearrangement links TRBV7-2 to TRBJ2-3; TRBD2 matches 7 bases. Material: blood. The receptor comes from a man aged 45-65 years in good health. The CDR3 sequence is CASSSLGGADTQYF. The CDR3 DNA follows: TGTGCCAGCAGCTCCCTGGGGGGGGCAGATACGCAGTATTTT.